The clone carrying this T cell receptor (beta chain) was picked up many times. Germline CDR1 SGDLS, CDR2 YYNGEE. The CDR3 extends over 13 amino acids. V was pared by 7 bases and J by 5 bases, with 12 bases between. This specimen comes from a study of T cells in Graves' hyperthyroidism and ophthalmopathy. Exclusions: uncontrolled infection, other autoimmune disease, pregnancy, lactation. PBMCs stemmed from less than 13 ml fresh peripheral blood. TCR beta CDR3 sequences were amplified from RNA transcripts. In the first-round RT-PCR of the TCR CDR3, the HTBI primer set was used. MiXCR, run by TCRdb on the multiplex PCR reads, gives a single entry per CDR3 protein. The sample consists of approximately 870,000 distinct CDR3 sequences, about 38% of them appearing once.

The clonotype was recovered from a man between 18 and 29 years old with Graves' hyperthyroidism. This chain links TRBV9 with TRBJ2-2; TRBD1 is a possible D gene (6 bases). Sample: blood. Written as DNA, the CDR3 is TGTGCCAGCCGGACGCAGGGGACCGGGGAGCTGTTTTTT. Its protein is CASRTQGTGELFF. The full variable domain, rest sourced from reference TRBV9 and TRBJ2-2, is DSGVTQTPKHLITATGQRVTLRCSPRSGDLSVYWYQQSLDQGLQFLIQYYNGEERAKGNILERFSAQQFPDLHSELNLSSLELGDSALYFCASRTQGTGELFFGEGSRLTVL.